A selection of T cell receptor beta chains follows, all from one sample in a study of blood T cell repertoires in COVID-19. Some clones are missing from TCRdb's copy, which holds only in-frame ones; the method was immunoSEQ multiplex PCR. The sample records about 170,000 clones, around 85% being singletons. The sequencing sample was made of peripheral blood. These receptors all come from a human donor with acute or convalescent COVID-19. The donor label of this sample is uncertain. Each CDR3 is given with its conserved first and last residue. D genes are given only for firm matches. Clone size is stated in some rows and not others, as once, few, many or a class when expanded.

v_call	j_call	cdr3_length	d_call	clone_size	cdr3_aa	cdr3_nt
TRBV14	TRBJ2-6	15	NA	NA	CASSRQLAGANVLTF	TGTGCCAGCAGTAGACAACTGGCTGGGGCCAACGTCCTGACTTTC
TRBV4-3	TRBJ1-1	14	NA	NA	CASRPRVLDTEAFF	TGCGCCAGCAGGCCCAGGGTGTTGGACACTGAAGCTTTCTTT
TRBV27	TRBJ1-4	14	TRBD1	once	CASSRATGNEKLFF	TGTGCCAGCAGTCGCGCGACAGGGAATGAAAAACTGTTTTTT
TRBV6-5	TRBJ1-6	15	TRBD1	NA	CASSLQGFGASPLHF	TGTGCCAGCAGTCTACAGGGGTTCGGCGCTTCACCCCTCCACTTT
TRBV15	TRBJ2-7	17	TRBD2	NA	CATSPRKGLVRSYEQYF	TGTGCCACCAGCCCAAGAAAAGGACTAGTGAGGTCCTACGAGCAGTACTTC
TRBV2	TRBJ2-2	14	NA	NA	CASTRRQNTGELFF	TGTGCCAGCACTCGCAGGCAGAACACCGGGGAGCTGTTTTTT
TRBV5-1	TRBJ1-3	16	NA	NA	CASSFMDSSSGNTIYF	TGCGCCAGCAGCTTCATGGACTCGAGCTCTGGAAACACCATATATTTT
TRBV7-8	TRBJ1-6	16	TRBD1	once	CASSGLDRKENSPLHF	TGTGCCAGCAGCGGCTTGGACAGGAAAGAGAATTCACCCCTCCACTTT
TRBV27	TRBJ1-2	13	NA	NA	CASSSGQRDGYTF	TGTGCCAGCAGTTCTGGACAGAGGGATGGCTACACCTTC
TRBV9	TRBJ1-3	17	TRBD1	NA	CASSVGAGGNSGNTIYF	TGTGCCAGCAGCGTAGGGGCAGGGGGGAATTCTGGAAACACCATATATTTT
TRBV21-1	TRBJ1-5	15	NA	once	CASSEGQGYNQPQHF	TGTGCCAGCAGCGAGGGACAGGGGTACAATCAGCCCCAGCATTTT
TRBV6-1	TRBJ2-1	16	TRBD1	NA	CASSARRDRGNNEQFF	TGTGCCAGCAGTGCGAGACGGGACAGGGGGAACAATGAGCAGTTCTTC
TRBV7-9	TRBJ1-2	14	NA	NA	CASSVREDEGGYTF	TGTGCCAGCAGCGTCCGGGAGGATGAAGGTGGCTACACCTTC
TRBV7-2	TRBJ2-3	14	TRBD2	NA	CASSPGPGGDTQYF	TGTGCCAGCAGCCCGGGCCCCGGGGGGGATACGCAGTATTTT
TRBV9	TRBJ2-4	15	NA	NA	CASSVAPGAKNIQYF	TGTGCCAGCAGCGTAGCCCCGGGGGCCAAAAACATTCAGTACTTC
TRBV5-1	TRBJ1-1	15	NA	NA	CASTTGPAGNTEAFF	TGCGCCAGCACCACCGGCCCAGCAGGGAACACTGAAGCTTTCTTT
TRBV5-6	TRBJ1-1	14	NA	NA	CASKTGSLNTEAFF	TGTGCCAGCAAGACAGGCAGTTTGAACACTGAAGCTTTCTTT
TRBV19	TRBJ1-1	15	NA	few	CASSPIGGIRTEAFF	TGTGCCAGTAGTCCGATCGGAGGGATCAGGACTGAAGCTTTCTTT
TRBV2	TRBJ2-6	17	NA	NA	CASRSYRESSGANVLTF	TGTGCCAGTAGGAGTTACAGGGAAAGCTCTGGGGCCAACGTCCTGACTTTC
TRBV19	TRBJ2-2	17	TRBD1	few	CASTQGQVTSRTGELFF	TGTGCCAGTACTCAAGGACAGGTTACGAGCCGCACCGGGGAGCTGTTTTTT
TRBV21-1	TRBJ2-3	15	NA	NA	CASSKRQGPGDTQYF	TGTGCCAGCAGCAAACGGCAGGGCCCGGGAGATACGCAGTATTTT
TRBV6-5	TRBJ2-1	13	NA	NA	CASSREVNNEQFF	TGTGCCAGCAGCCGGGAAGTTAACAATGAGCAGTTCTTC
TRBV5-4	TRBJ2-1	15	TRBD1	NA	CASSLGQGVNNEQFF	TGTGCCAGCAGCTTGGGACAGGGGGTGAACAATGAGCAGTTCTTC
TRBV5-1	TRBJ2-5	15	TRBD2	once	CASSLAGGTQETQYF	TGCGCCAGCAGCTTGGCGGGGGGGACCCAAGAGACCCAGTACTTC
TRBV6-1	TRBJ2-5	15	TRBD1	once	CASSETRDSQETQYF	TGTGCCAGCAGTGAAACCCGGGACAGTCAAGAGACCCAGTACTTC
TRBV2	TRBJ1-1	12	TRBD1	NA	CAGQGFNTEAFF	TGTGCCGGACAGGGTTTTAACACTGAAGCTTTCTTT
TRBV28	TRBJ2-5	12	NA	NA	CATWGGAETQYF	TGTGCCACCTGGGGGGGGGCCGAGACCCAGTACTTC
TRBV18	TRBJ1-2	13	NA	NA	CASSPGVEYGYTF	TGTGCCAGCTCACCCGGGGTGGAGTATGGCTACACCTTC
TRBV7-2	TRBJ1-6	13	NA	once	CASTFPFVSPLHF	TGTGCCAGCACCTTTCCCTTCGTATCACCCCTCCACTTT
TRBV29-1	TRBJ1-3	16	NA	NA	CSVRNGDSYSGNTIYF	TGCAGCGTAAGGAACGGGGACTCTTACTCTGGAAACACCATATATTTT
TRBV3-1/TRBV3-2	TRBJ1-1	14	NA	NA	CASSQAKGMTEAFF	TGTGCCAGCAGCCAAGCGAAGGGGATGACTGAAGCTTTCTTT
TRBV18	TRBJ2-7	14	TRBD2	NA	CASSGTSGGYEQYF	TGTGCCAGCTCAGGGACTAGCGGTGGCTACGAGCAGTACTTC
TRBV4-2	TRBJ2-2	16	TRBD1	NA	CASSHLQDRGSGELFF	TGTGCCAGCAGCCACCTTCAGGACAGGGGGTCCGGGGAGCTGTTTTTT
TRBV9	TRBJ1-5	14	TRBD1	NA	CASSIGTGPQPQHF	TGTGCCAGCAGCATCGGGACAGGGCCCCAGCCCCAGCATTTT
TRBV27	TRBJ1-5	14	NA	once	CASRLTGRNQPQHF	TGTGCCAGCAGGCTGACAGGACGCAATCAGCCCCAGCATTTT
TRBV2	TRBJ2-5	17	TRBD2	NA	CASSERRASGGQETQYF	TGTGCCAGCAGTGAAAGGAGGGCTAGCGGGGGCCAAGAGACCCAGTACTTC
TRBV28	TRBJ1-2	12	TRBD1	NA	CASRGTDYGYTF	TGTGCCAGCAGGGGGACAGACTATGGCTACACCTTC
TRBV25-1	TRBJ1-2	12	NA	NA	CASTAGFYGYTF	TGTGCCAGCACCGCGGGGTTCTATGGCTACACCTTC
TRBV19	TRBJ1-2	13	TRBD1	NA	CASSTRDSYGYTF	TGTGCCAGTAGTACCCGGGACAGCTATGGCTACACCTTC
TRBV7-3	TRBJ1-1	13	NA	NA	CASSSGGNTEAFF	TGTGCCAGCAGCTCCGGAGGGAACACTGAAGCTTTCTTT
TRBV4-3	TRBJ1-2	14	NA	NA	CASSQLRGDYGYTF	TGCGCCAGCAGCCAACTGCGGGGCGACTATGGCTACACCTTC
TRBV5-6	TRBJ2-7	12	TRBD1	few	CASSIQGSEQYF	TGTGCCAGCAGCATACAGGGGAGCGAGCAGTACTTC
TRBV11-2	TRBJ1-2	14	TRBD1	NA	CASSSRQGFYGYTF	TGTGCCAGCAGCTCCAGACAGGGGTTTTATGGCTACACCTTC
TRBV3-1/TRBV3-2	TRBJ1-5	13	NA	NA	CASSQVPARPQHF	TGTGCCAGCAGCCAAGTGCCAGCGCGGCCCCAGCATTTT
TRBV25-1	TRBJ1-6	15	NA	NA	CASSSGGRGNSPLHF	TGTGCCAGCAGTTCCGGGGGGCGAGGTAATTCACCCCTCCACTTT
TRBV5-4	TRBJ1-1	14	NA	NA	CASSWGGMNTEAFF	TGTGCCAGCAGCTGGGGAGGGATGAACACTGAAGCTTTCTTT
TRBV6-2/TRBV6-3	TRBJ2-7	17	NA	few	CASSYPAGPALTYEQYF	TGTGCCAGCAGTTACCCGGCAGGTCCTGCCCTTACCTACGAGCAGTACTTC
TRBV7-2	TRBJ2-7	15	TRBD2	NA	CASSLALGGGNEQYF	TGTGCCAGCAGCTTAGCGCTGGGCGGGGGTAACGAGCAGTACTTC
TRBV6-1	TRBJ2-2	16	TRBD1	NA	CASSASTGGVTGELFF	TGTGCCAGCAGTGCTTCGACAGGGGGAGTTACCGGGGAGCTGTTTTTT